This TCR beta chain was found in a study of T cell responses to AZD1222 COVID-19 vaccine. The table came from immunoSEQ multiplex PCR; TCRdb's copy has only in-frame clones and leaves some out. Of under 150,000 clones detected, more than 85% appear once; the ten largest clones hold approximately 3.1%. Source: peripheral blood, taken on day 0 of AZD1222 vaccination. The clonotype was recovered from an adult in good health.

The chain's CDR3 is CASSFGGGRYEQYF. Here the CDR3 DNA reads TGCGCCAGCAGCTTCGGAGGGGGGAGGTACGAGCAGTACTTC. The V call is TRBV5-1, the J call TRBJ2-7; D possibly uses TRBD1 or TRBD2 (6 bases each). Germline CDR1 and CDR2: SGHRS and YFSETQ. This CDR3 has 14 residues. V was cut by 2 bases and J by 4 bases, with 13 bases left in between.